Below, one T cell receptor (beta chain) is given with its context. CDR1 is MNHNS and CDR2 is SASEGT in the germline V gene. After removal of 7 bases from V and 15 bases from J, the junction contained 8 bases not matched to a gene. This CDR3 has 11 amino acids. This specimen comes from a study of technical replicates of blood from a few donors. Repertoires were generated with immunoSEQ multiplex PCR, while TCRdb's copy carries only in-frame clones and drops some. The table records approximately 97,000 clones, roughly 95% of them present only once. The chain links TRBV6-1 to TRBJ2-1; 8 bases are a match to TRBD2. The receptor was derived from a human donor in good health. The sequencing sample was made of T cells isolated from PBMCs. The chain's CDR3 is CASTTGLDPFF. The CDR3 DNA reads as TGTGCCAGCACTACGGGACTAGATCCGTTCTTC.